The entry that follows covers one TCR beta chain sequence. Antigen specificity is unknown. Trimming pared 1 base from V and 4 bases from J, leaving 11 bases between. The CDR3 consists of 15 residues. Germline values: CDR1 MNHEY, CDR2 SVGAGI. The data are from a study of cytomegalovirus exposure and HLA in healthy donors. Regarding the study as a whole: A later analysis linked a missense variant in DCLRE1C to the trimming of TCR beta V and J genes.

13 Jbeta primers and 60 Vbeta primers were used for the PCR. Generated by immunoSEQ multiplex PCR, the TCRdb table keeps only in-frame clones and is missing some. Of some 87,000 clones listed, about four fifths were seen once; the top ten hold 5.5% to 7.5%. This receptor was identified in a man aged 18 to 29 in good health and CMV-seropositive. The rearrangement links TRBV6-5 to TRBJ2-1; D gene unclear. Material: PBMCs. The chain's CDR3 is CASSYLPKLYNEQFF. The CDR3, as DNA: TGTGCCAGCAGTTACTTGCCCAAGCTTTACAATGAGCAGTTCTTC.